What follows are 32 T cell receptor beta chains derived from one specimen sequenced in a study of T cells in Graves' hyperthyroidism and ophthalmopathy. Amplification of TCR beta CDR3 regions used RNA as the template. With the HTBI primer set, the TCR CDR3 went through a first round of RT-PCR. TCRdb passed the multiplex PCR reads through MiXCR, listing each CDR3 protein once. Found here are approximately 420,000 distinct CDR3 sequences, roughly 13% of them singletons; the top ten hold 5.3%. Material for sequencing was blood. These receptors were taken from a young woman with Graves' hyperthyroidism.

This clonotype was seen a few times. The CDR3 is CASSTGLEKTQYF. The DNA for the CDR3 is TGTGCCAGCAGTACGGGACTAGAGAAGACCCAGTACTTC. The gene calls are TRBV12-3 or TRBV12-4 and TRBJ2-5; 8 bases are a match to TRBD2. Trimming removed 5 bases from V and 6 bases from J; junction bases left unmatched: 5. CDR3 length: 13 amino acids.

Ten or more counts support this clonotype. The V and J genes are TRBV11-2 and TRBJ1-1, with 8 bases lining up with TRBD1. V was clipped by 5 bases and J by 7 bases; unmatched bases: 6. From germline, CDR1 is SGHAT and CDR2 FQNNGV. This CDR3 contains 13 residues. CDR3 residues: CASSKDRADEAFF. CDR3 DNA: TGTGCCAGCAGCAAGGACAGGGCCGATGAAGCTTTCTTT.

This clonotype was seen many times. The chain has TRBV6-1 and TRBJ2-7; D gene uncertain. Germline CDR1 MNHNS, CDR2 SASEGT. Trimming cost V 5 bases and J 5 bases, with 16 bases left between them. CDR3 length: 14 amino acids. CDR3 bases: TGTGCCAGCAGTTTCGGGCCTCTAGGGAACGAGCAGTACTTC. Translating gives CASSFGPLGNEQYF.

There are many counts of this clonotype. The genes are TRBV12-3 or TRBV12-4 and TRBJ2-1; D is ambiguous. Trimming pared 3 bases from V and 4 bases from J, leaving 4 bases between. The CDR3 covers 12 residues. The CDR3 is CASSFNYNEQFF. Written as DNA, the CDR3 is TGTGCCAGCAGTTTTAATTACAATGAGCAGTTCTTC.

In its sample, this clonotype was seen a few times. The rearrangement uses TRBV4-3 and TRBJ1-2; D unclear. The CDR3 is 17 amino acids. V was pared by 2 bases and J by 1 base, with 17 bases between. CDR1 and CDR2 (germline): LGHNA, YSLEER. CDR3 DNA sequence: TGCGCCAGCAGCCAAACTTTTTTGGGCGGCTTTAACTATGGCTACACCTTC. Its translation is CASSQTFLGGFNYGYTF.

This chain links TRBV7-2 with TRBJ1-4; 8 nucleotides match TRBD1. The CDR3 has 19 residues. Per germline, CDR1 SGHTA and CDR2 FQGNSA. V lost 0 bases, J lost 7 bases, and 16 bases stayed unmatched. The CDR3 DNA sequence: TGTGCCAGCAGCTTAGCGTGGGGGCAGGGGGCGCACGGTAGTGAAAAACTGTTTTTT. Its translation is CASSLAWGQGAHGSEKLFF.

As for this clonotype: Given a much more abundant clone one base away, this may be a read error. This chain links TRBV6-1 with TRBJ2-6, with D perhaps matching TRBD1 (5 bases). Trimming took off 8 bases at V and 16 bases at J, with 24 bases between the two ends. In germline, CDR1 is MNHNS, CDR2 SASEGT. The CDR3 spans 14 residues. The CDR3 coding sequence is TGTGCCAGCCTGGAAATCTCTGGGGCCAACTTTCTGACTTTC. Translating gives CASLEISGANFLTF.

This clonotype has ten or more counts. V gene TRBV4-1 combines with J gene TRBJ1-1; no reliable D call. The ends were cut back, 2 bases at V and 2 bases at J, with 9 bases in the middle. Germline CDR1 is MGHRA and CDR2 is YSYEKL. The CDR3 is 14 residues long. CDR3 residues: CASSQLGLNTEAFF. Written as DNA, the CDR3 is TGCGCCAGCAGCCAATTAGGCCTCAACACTGAAGCTTTCTTT.

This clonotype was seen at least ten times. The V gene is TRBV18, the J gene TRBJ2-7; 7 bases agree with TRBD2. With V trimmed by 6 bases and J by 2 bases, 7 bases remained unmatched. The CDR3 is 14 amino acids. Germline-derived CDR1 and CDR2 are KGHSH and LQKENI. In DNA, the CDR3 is TGTGCCAGCTCCCCCGGGACTAAGACCTACGAGCAGTACTTC. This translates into CASSPGTKTYEQYF.

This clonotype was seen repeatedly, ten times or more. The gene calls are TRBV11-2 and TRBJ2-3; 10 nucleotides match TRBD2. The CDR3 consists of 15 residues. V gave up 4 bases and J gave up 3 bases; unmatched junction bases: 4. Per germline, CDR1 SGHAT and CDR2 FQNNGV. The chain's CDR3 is CASSSPGLATDTQYF. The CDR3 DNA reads TGTGCCAGCAGCTCGCCGGGACTAGCGACAGATACGCAGTATTTT.

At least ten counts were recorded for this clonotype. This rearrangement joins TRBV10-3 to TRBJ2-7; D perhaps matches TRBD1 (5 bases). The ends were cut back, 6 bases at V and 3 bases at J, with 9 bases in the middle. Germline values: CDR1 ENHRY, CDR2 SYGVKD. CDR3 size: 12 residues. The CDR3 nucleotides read TGTGCCATCAGAGACGACAGCTACGAGCAGTACTTC. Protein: CAIRDDSYEQYF.

The CDR3: CAIYPGTSGNTGELFF. The DNA for the CDR3 is TGTGCCATCTACCCCGGGACTAGCGGGAACACCGGGGAGCTGTTTTTT. The J gene is TRBJ2-2, the V gene TRBV10-3, with 11 bases fitting TRBD2. The CDR3 totals 16 residues. V lost 8 bases and J lost 1; bases outside the gene matches: 6. Germline CDR1 is ENHRY and CDR2 is SYGVKD.

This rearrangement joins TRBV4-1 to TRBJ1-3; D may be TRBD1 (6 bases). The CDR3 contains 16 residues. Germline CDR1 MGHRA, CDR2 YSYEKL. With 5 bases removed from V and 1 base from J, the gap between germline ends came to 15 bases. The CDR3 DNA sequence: TGCGCCAGCAGCATCAGACAGGCGGTTTCTGGAAACACCATATATTTT. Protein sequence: CASSIRQAVSGNTIYF.

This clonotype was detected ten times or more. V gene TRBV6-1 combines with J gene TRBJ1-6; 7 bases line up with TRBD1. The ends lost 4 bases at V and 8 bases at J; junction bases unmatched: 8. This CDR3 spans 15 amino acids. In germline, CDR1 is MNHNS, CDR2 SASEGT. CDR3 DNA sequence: TGTGCCAGCAGTGCCGCTGACAGGGCAGATTCACCCCTCCACTTT. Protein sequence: CASSAADRADSPLHF.

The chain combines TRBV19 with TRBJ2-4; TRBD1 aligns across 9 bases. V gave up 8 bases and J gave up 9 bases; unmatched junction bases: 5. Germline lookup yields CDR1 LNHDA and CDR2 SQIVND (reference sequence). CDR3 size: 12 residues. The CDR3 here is CASGGQGTIQYF. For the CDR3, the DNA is TGTGCCAGTGGTGGACAGGGGACCATTCAGTACTTC. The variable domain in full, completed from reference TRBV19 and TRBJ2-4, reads DGGITQSPKYLFRKEGQNVTLSCEQNLNHDAMYWYRQDPGQGLRLIYYSQIVNDFQKGDIAEGYSVSREKKESFPLTVTSAQKNPTAFYLCASGGQGTIQYFGAGTRLSVL.

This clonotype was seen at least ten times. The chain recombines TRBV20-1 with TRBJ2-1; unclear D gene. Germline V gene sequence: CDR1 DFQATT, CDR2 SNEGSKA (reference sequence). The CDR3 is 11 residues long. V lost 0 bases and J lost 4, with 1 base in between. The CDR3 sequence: CSARDYNEQFF. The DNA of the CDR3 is TGCAGTGCTAGAGATTACAATGAGCAGTTCTTC.

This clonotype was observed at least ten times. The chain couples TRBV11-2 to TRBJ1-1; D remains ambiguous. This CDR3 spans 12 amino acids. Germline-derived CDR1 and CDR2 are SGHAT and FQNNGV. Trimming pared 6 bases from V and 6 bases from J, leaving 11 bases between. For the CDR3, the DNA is TGTGCCAGCAGTCGCGGTTTGCCTGAAGCTTTCTTT. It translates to CASSRGLPEAFF.

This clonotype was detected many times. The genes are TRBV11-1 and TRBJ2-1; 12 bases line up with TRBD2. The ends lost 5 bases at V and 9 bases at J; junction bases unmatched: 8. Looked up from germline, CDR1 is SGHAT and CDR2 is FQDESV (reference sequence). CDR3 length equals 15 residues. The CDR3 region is CASSPTSGRNSEQFF. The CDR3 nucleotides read TGTGCCAGCAGCCCTACTAGCGGGAGGAACAGTGAGCAGTTCTTC.

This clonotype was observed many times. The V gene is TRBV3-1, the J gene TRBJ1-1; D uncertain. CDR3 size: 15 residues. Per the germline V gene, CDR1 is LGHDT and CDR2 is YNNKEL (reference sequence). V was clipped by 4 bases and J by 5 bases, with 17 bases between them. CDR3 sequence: CASSPGEGGRTEAFF. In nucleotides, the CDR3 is TGTGCCAGCAGCCCAGGTGAGGGAGGACGGACTGAAGCTTTCTTT. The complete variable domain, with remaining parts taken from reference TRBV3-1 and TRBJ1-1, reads DTAVSQTPKYLVTQMGNDKSIKCEQNLGHDTMYWYKQDSKKFLKIMFSYNNKELIINETVPNRFSPKSPDKAHLNLHINSLELGDSAVYFCASSPGEGGRTEAFFGQGTRLTVV.

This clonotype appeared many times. CDR3 loop: CASSPGRSSYEQYF. CDR3 bases: TGTGCCAGCAGCCCCGGGAGAAGCTCCTACGAGCAGTACTTC. This rearrangement joins TRBV7-2 to TRBJ2-7; possible D gene TRBD2, 6 bases. Germline loops: CDR1 SGHTA, CDR2 FQGNSA. This CDR3 has 14 residues. The germline V and J ends were trimmed by 5 bases and 0 bases, with 11 bases remaining between them.

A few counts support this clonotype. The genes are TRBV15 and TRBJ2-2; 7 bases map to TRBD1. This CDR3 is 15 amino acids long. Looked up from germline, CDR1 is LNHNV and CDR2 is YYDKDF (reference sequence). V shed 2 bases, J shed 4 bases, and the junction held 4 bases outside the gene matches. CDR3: CATSRPTGATGELFF. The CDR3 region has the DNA TGTGCCACCAGCAGACCCACAGGGGCCACCGGGGAGCTGTTTTTT.

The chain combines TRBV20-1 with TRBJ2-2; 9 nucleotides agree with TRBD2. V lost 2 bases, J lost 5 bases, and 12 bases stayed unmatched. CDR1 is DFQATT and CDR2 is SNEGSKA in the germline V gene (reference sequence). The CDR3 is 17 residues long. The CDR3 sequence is CSARSIPGTSRTGELFF. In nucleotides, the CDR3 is TGCAGTGCTAGATCAATTCCCGGGACTAGCAGGACCGGGGAGCTGTTTTTT.

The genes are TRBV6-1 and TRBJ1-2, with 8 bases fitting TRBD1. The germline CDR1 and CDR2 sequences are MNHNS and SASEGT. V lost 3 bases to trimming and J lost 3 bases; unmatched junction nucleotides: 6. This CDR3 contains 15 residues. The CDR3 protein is CASSDLVTGDYGYTF. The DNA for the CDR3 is TGTGCCAGCAGTGATTTAGTGACAGGGGACTATGGCTACACCTTC.

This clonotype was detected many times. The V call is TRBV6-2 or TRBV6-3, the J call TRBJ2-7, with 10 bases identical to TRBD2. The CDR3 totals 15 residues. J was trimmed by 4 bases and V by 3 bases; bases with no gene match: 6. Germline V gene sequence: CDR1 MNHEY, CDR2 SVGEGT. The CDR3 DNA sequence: TGTGCCAGCAGTTATAGCGGGAGGCCTACTTACGAGCAGTACTTC. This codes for CASSYSGRPTYEQYF.

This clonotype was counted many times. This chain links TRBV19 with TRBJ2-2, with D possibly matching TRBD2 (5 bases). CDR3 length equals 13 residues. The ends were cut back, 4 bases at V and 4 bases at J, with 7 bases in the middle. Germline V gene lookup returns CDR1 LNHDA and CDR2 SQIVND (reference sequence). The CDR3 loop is CASSTGTTGELFF. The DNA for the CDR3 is TGTGCCAGTAGTACGGGAACCACCGGGGAGCTGTTTTTT. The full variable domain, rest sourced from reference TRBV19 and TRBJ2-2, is DGGITQSPKYLFRKEGQNVTLSCEQNLNHDAMYWYRQDPGQGLRLIYYSQIVNDFQKGDIAEGYSVSREKKESFPLTVTSAQKNPTAFYLCASSTGTTGELFFGEGSRLTVL.

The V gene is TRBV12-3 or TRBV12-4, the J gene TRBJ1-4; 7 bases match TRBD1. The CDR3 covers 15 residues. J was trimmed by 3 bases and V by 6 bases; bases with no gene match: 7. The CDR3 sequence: CASSLIRGANEKLFF. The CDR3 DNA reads TGTGCCAGCAGCCTCATCAGGGGGGCTAATGAAAAACTGTTTTTT.

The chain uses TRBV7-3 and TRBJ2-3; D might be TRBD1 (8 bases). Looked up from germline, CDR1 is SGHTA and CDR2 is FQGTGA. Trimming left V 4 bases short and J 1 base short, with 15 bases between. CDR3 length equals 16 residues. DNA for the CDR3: TGTGCCAGCAGCTATAATACAGGGGGGGGCACAGATACGCAGTATTTT. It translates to CASSYNTGGGTDTQYF.

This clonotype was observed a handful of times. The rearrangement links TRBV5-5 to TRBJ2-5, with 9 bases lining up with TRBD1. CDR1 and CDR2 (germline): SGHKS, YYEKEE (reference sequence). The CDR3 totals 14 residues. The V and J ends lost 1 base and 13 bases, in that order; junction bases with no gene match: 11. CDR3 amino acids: CASSLLSFRDRAYF. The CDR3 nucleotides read TGTGCCAGCAGCTTGCTTTCGTTCCGGGACAGGGCGTACTTC.

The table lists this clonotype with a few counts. The DNA of the CDR3 is TGTGCCAGCAGCCCGCCCCGGTCTAATGAAAAACTGTTTTTT. Protein: CASSPPRSNEKLFF. This sequence joins TRBV7-2 and TRBJ1-4, with D unclear. The CDR3 has 14 residues. Trimming stripped 5 bases from V and 3 bases from J, with 10 bases between. In germline, CDR1 is SGHTA, CDR2 FQGNSA.

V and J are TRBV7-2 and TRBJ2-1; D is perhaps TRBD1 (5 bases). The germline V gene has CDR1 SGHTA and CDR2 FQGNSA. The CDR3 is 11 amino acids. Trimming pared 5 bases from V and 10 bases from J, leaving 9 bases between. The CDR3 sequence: CASSGPGEQFF. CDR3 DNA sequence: TGTGCCAGCAGCGGGCCAGGGGAGCAGTTCTTC.

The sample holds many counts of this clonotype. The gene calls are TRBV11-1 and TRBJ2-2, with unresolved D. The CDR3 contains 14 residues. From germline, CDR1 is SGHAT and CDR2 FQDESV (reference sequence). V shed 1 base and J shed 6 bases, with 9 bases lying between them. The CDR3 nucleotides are TGTGCCAGCAGCTTAGGGCAAGCCTCCGGGGAGCTGTTTTTT. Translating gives CASSLGQASGELFF.

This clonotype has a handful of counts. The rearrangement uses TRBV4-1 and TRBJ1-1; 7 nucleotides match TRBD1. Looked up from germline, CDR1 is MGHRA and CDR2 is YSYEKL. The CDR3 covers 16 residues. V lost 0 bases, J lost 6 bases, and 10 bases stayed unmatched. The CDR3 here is CASSQDLQGRVAEAFF. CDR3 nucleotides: TGCGCCAGCAGCCAAGATCTACAGGGGCGCGTAGCTGAAGCTTTCTTT.